This TCR beta chain was obtained from a study of T cell responses to AZD1222 COVID-19 vaccine. Profiling relied on immunoSEQ multiplex PCR, and the TCRdb table lists in-frame clones only, not all of them. The sample holds some 99,000 clones; about 88% are singletons and the top ten take approximately 17%. Study-level results: Females made up more of the donors, who were largely white British, and clonal diversity may have come out too low.

V was shortened by 3 bases and J by 0 bases, with 12 bases between the two germline ends. Germline V lookup: CDR1 MNHNS, CDR2 SASEGT. CDR3 length equals 16 residues. This clone was seen just once. What it binds is unknown. This clonotype was sampled from an adult in good health. This chain links TRBV6-1 with TRBJ1-3, with D possibly being TRBD1 (5 bases). The sample in question was peripheral blood, obtained on day 0 of AZD1222 vaccination. The chain's CDR3 is CASSDTGGISGNTIYF. In nucleotides, the CDR3 is TGTGCCAGCAGTGACACAGGCGGAATCTCTGGAAACACCATATATTTT.